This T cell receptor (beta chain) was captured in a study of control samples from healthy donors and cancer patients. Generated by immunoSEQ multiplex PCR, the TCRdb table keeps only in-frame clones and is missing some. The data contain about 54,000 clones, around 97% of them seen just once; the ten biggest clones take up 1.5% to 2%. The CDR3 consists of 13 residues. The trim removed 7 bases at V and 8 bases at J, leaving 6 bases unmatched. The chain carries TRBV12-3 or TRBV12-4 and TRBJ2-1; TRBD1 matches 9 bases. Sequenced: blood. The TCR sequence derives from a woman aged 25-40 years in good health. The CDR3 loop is CASKKTGGDEQFF. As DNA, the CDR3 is TGTGCCAGCAAGAAGACAGGGGGTGATGAGCAGTTCTTC.